What follows is one T cell receptor beta chain and its context. Its antigen is undetermined. This record belongs to a study of chemoradiotherapy in HPV16-positive cancers. Repeated repertoire sampling spanned the course of chemoradiotherapy. The CDR3 extends over 14 amino acids. Germline lookup yields CDR1 SGHRS and CDR2 YFSETQ. With 0 bases removed from V and 4 bases from J, the gap between germline ends came to 10 bases. The study, taken as a whole, reports: Non-HPV-specific T cells did not expand in tumors during treatment, whereas candidate HPV-specific clones and E7-related motifs did. HPV-specific T cells were functionally defined from only a couple of HPV16-positive patients. HPV-responsive T-cell expansion during chemoradiotherapy was linked to improved recurrence-free survival in HPV16-positive patients.

Using immunoSEQ multiplex PCR, the repertoire was profiled, and TCRdb retains in-frame clones only, with some absent. The sample lists around 15,000 clones, about 91% occurring once. The chain couples TRBV5-1 to TRBJ1-2; possibly TRBD1 for D (5 bases). Specimen: blood, collected from a patient who underwent chemoradiotherapy. The clonotype comes from a human donor with HPV-associated anogenital cancer. As DNA, the CDR3 is TGCGCCAGCAGCTTGGGTGGGGGTCCCTATGGCTACACCTTC. Encoded protein: CASSLGGGPYGYTF. The variable domain in full, with the rest retrieved from reference TRBV5-1 and TRBJ1-2, is KAGVTQTPRYLIKTRGQQVTLSCSPISGHRSVSWYQQTPGQGLQFLFEYFSETQRNKGNFPGRFSGRQFSNSRSEMNVSTLELGDSALYLCASSLGGGPYGYTFGSGTRLTVV.